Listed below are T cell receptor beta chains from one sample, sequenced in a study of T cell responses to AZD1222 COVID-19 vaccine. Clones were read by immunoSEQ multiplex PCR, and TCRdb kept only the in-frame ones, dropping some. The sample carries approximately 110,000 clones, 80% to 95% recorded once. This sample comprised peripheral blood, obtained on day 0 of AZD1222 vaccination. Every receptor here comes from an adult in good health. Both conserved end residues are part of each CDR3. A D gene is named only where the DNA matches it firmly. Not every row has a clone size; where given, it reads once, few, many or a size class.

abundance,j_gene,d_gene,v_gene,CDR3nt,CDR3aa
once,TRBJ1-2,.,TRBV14,TGTGCCAGCAGCCAAGTGGGCACCCGGGGGAACTATGGCTACACCTTC,CASSQVGTRGNYGYTF
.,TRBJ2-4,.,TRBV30,TGTGCCTGGAGATCAGAAAACATTCAGTACTTC,CAWRSENIQYF
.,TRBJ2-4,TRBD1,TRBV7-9,TGTGCCAGCAGCTCAGGGGGCAAAAACATTCAGTACTTC,CASSSGGKNIQYF
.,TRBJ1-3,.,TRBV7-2,TGTGCCAGCAGCTTAGATTTTGGAAACACCATATATTTT,CASSLDFGNTIYF
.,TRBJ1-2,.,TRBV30,TGTGCCTGGAGTTCCGGGAACCTCTATGGCTACACCTTC,CAWSSGNLYGYTF
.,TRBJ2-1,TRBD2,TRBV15,TGTGCCACCAGCCCCGGTAGCGGGAGGCGTACTTTTGAGCAGTTCTTC,CATSPGSGRRTFEQFF
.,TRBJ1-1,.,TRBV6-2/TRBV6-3,TGTGCCAGCAGCCAGGGAGGTGAAGCTTTCTTT,CASSQGGEAFF
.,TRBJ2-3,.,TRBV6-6,TGTGCCAGCAGTCGACCTGTCAAAGGGAGGACAGATACGCAGTATTTT,CASSRPVKGRTDTQYF
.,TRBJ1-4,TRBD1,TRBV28,TGTGCCAGCAGCGCCCCGGGACAGGTCGGCGAAAAACTGTTTTTT,CASSAPGQVGEKLFF
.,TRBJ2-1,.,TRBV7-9,TGTGCCAGCAGGCCACCCCGGGACGGACCGGTCAATGAGCAGTTCTTC,CASRPPRDGPVNEQFF
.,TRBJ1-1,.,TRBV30,TGTGCCTGGAGACCAAATGGGAACACTGAAGCTTTCTTT,CAWRPNGNTEAFF
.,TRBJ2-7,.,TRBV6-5,TGTGCCAGCAGTCACTCCTACGAGCAGTACTTC,CASSHSYEQYF
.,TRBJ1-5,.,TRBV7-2,TGTGCCAGCAGCTACAAGGCTGATCAGCCCCAGCATTTT,CASSYKADQPQHF
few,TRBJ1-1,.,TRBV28,TGTGCCAGCAGGGGTGGGCTCACTGAAGCTTTCTTT,CASRGGLTEAFF
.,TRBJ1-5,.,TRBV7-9,TGTGCCAGCAGCCGGACCACCGGGACGGATAGCAATCAGCCCCAGCATTTT,CASSRTTGTDSNQPQHF
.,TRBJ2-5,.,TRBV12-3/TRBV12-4,TGTGCCAGCAGTTTAAGGGGGGGAGAGACCCAGTACTTC,CASSLRGGETQYF
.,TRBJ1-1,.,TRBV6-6,TGTGCCAGCAGTCAAACAGGGAACACTGAAGCTTTCTTT,CASSQTGNTEAFF
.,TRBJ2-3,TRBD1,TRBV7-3,TGTGCCAGCAGCTTAACGCCCACAGGGGCGACAGATACGCAGTATTTT,CASSLTPTGATDTQYF
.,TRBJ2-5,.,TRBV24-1,TGTGCCACCAGTGATAGGGTCGGGAATGTTGAGACCCAGTACTTC,CATSDRVGNVETQYF
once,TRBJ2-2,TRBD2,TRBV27,TGTGCCAGCCGATCAAGCGGGAGGGCGAACACCGGGGAGCTGTTTTTT,CASRSSGRANTGELFF
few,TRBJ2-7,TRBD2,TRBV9,TGTGCCAGCAGCGTGGCTAGCGGGGGCATCTCCTACGAGCAGTACTTC,CASSVASGGISYEQYF
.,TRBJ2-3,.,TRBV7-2,TGTGCCAGCAGCTTTAAGGTCGGAGATACGCAGTATTTT,CASSFKVGDTQYF
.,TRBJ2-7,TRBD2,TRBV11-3,TGTGCCAGCAGCTTGAAGCGGGGGGTAGGAGAGCAGTACTTC,CASSLKRGVGEQYF
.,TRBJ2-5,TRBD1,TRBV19,TGTGCCAGTAGTAAGGGGGCCCAGACCCAGTACTTC,CASSKGAQTQYF
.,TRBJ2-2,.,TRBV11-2,TGTGCCAGCAGCTTGGGGGAATCCGGGGAGCTGTTTTTT,CASSLGESGELFF
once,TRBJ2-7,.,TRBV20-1,TGCAGTGCTACAGGGTTGGAGCAGTACTTC,CSATGLEQYF
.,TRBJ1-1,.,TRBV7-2,TGTGCCAGCAGCCCCGACCCAAACACTGAAGCTTTCTTT,CASSPDPNTEAFF
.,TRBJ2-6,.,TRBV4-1,TGCGCCAGCAGCCAAGACGCAGGGTACTCTGGGGCCAACGTCCTGACTTTC,CASSQDAGYSGANVLTF
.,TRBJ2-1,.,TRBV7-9,TGTGCCAGCAGCTTAGGGCTAGCCCACAATGAGCAGTTCTTC,CASSLGLAHNEQFF